The clone carrying this T cell receptor beta chain has a handful of counts. Its antigen is currently unknown. The data derive from a study of vaccination effects on CD4 cells after COVID-19. Subsequent to 10 days of culture, CD4+ T cells were isolated. Participants were vaccinated with two doses of either the BNT162b2 or mRNA-1273 vaccine. None of the vaccinated had previously contracted SARS-CoV-2, and their nucleocapsid antibodies tested negative. Here immunoSEQ multiplex PCR was the method, and the copy in TCRdb shows in-frame clones only, minus some. The sample includes about 40,000 clones, around 73% of them seen just once. The CDR3 is 12 amino acids. V shed 3 bases and J shed 4 bases, with 4 bases lying between them.

This chain uses TRBV12-3 or TRBV12-4 with TRBJ1-5, with D hard to call. Sequenced material: CD4+ T cells from PBMCs cultured without peptide, taken after COVID-19 vaccination. The TCR originated in a human donor who received a COVID-19 vaccine. The DNA for the CDR3 is TGTGCCAGCAGTTTTGTGAATCAGCCCCAGCATTTT. Translating it yields CASSFVNQPQHF.